The 26 T cell receptor beta chains below come from one sample, sequenced in a study of PD-1 blockade in mismatch repair-deficient tumors. Repertoires were generated with immunoSEQ multiplex PCR, while TCRdb's copy carries only in-frame clones and drops some. Counted here are under 85,000 clones, around 80% occurring once; the ten biggest clones make up roughly 6%. The sample was peripheral blood, taken 2 weeks after starting pembrolizumab. The receptor set was obtained from an adult with mismatch repair-deficient cancer.

The gene calls are TRBV10-3 and TRBJ2-7; 11 nucleotides agree with TRBD1. With 7 bases clipped from V and 6 bases from J, the junction kept 5 bases outside the gene matches. Germline V gene data show CDR1 as ENHRY and CDR2 as SYGVKD. CDR3 length equals 13 residues. The CDR3: CAITGQGAGEQYF. The CDR3 DNA sequence: TGTGCCATCACCGGACAGGGGGCTGGCGAGCAGTACTTC.

The rearrangement links TRBV7-9 to TRBJ1-3; D not resolved. The length of the CDR3 is 12 residues. With 3 bases removed from V and 4 bases from J, the gap between germline ends came to 4 bases. Germline CDR1 reads SEHNR; CDR2 reads FQNEAQ (reference sequence). CDR3 coding DNA: TGTGCCAGCAGCTTTTCGGGAAACACCATATATTTT. Translating gives CASSFSGNTIYF.

The V call is TRBV19, the J call TRBJ1-2; possibly TRBD1 for D (6 bases). Trimming stripped 3 bases from V and 6 bases from J, with 14 bases between. Germline CDR1 and CDR2: LNHDA and SQIVND (reference sequence). The CDR3 runs to 14 residues. CDR3 loop: CASSMSGGADGYTF. In DNA, the CDR3 is TGTGCCAGTAGTATGTCGGGGGGCGCGGATGGCTACACCTTC. The whole variable domain, filled in from reference TRBV19 and TRBJ1-2, reads DGGITQSPKYLFRKEGQNVTLSCEQNLNHDAMYWYRQDPGQGLRLIYYSQIVNDFQKGDIAEGYSVSREKKESFPLTVTSAQKNPTAFYLCASSMSGGADGYTFGSGTRLTVV.

V is TRBV7-2 and J is TRBJ2-7; D not resolved. Germline V gene lookup returns CDR1 SGHTA and CDR2 FQGNSA. V gave up 2 bases and J gave up 3 bases, with 14 bases separating them. The CDR3 is 15 amino acids. The CDR3 DNA follows: TGTGCCAGCAGCTTAAGAGGCCCGAGCCTCTACGAGCAGTACTTC. Translation gives CASSLRGPSLYEQYF.

This sequence joins TRBV28 and TRBJ1-4; D is perhaps TRBD1 (6 bases). The CDR3 runs 14 residues. In germline, CDR1 is MDHEN, CDR2 SYDVKM. Trimming cost V 5 bases and J 2 bases, with 9 bases left between them. The CDR3 nucleotides are TGTGCCAGCAGTCCAGGGGCCACTAATGAAAAACTGTTTTTT. Its protein product is CASSPGATNEKLFF. Using reference TRBV28 and TRBJ1-4 for the parts outside the CDR3, the full variable domain is DVKVTQSSRYLVKRTGEKVFLECVQDMDHENMFWYRQDPGLGLRLIYFSYDVKMKEKGDIPEGYSVSREKKERFSLILESASTNQTSMYLCASSPGATNEKLFFGSGTQLSVL.

The rearrangement uses TRBV2 and TRBJ2-3; D remains ambiguous. The CDR3 is 20 residues long. In germline, CDR1 is SNHLY, CDR2 FYNNEI. Trimming removed 0 bases at V and 0 bases at J, with 22 bases between. DNA of the CDR3: TGTGCCAGCAGTGAAGCGCTTCTGGCTTATGCGGATACTAGCACAGATACGCAGTATTTT. It specifies CASSEALLAYADTSTDTQYF.

This clone was recorded once. J is TRBJ1-2 and V is TRBV15, with 10 bases identical to TRBD1. This CDR3 is built from 15 residues. Germline trimming cut 8 bases from V and 5 bases from J; bases unmatched to any gene: 11. Germline CDR1 and CDR2: LNHNV and YYDKDF (reference sequence). The CDR3 reads CATSTPGQGPYGYTF. CDR3 DNA sequence: TGTGCCACCTCGACCCCGGGACAGGGGCCGTATGGCTACACCTTC.

This clone has more than one count but fewer than ten. The chain uses TRBV7-9 and TRBJ2-7; D possibly corresponds to TRBD2 (8 bases). This CDR3 contains 16 residues. V was shortened by 5 bases and J by 4 bases, with 21 bases between the two germline ends. The germline gives CDR1 SEHNR, CDR2 FQNEAQ (reference sequence). The CDR3, as DNA: TGTGCCAGCAGCCAAAAGGGACAGCGGGAGCGGTACGAGCAGTACTTC. Amino acids: CASSQKGQRERYEQYF.

The rearrangement joins TRBV9 to TRBJ2-3; the match to TRBD2 covers 13 bases. Germline V gene sequence: CDR1 SGDLS, CDR2 YYNGEE. This CDR3 has 16 residues. V lost 1 base and J lost 5; bases outside the gene matches: 4. CDR3 sequence (DNA): TGTGCCAGCAGCGTAACTAGCGGGAGGGCCAAAGATACGCAGTATTTT. Encoded protein: CASSVTSGRAKDTQYF.

This clone was detected a few times. The chain links TRBV6-1 to TRBJ2-7; 9 positions agree with TRBD2. Looked up from germline, CDR1 is MNHNS and CDR2 is SASEGT. The CDR3 sequence is 14 residues long. V shed 5 bases and J 6 bases; nucleotides not matched to a gene: 8. The CDR3 sequence: CASSSAGGPPEQYF. The CDR3 DNA is TGTGCCAGCAGTTCAGCGGGAGGACCCCCCGAGCAGTACTTC.

The rearrangement uses TRBV27 and TRBJ2-7; D is unclear. This CDR3 spans 13 amino acids. Germline lookup yields CDR1 MNHEY and CDR2 SMNVEV (reference sequence). With 2 bases removed from V and 3 bases from J, the gap between germline ends came to 8 bases. The CDR3 DNA is TGTGCCAGCAGTTTAGGACCATTCTACGAGCAGTACTTC. Translating it yields CASSLGPFYEQYF.

This clone was found once. This chain links TRBV29-1 with TRBJ1-2, with D hard to call. V was cut by 6 bases and J by 8 bases, with 13 bases left in between. Germline V lookup: CDR1 SQVTM, CDR2 ANQGSEA. CDR3 length: 11 residues. The CDR3 DNA follows: TGCAGCGTGATGACGGGAGGGGGCTACACCTTC. It encodes CSVMTGGGYTF.

This sequence joins TRBV5-1 and TRBJ2-2; no clear D. Deletions cut 1 base from V and 4 bases from J, with 8 bases between. Germline assignment: CDR1 SGHRS and CDR2 YFSETQ. The CDR3 consists of 14 residues. CDR3 bases: TGCGCCAGCAGCTTGAAGGGATTCACCGGGGAGCTGTTTTTT. It translates to CASSLKGFTGELFF.

The chain combines TRBV7-9 with TRBJ1-2, with a weak D call TRBD1 (5 bases). Trimming cost V 5 bases and J 8 bases, with 15 bases left between them. The CDR3 spans 13 residues. Germline values: CDR1 SEHNR, CDR2 FQNEAQ (reference sequence). CDR3 DNA sequence: TGTGCCAGCAGCCGGGGTGAGGGGAACGGCTACACCTTC. Protein product: CASSRGEGNGYTF.

V is TRBV5-4 and J is TRBJ2-6; D is unclear. CDR3 length equals 17 residues. Deletions cut 2 bases from V and 1 base from J, with 13 bases between. Germline values: CDR1 SGHNT, CDR2 YYREEE (reference sequence). The CDR3 region has the DNA TGTGCCAGCAGCTTTGACCTCTCCAGGTCTGGGGCCAACGTCCTGACTTTC. Encoded protein: CASSFDLSRSGANVLTF.

V usage is TRBV11-2 and J usage is TRBJ1-4, with 8 bases that match TRBD1. Per the germline V gene, CDR1 is SGHAT and CDR2 is FQNNGV. V dropped 5 bases and J dropped 0; count of bases not matched to a gene: 2. The CDR3 extends over 15 amino acids. In nucleotides, the CDR3 is TGTGCCAGCAGCGTGACAGGGGCAACTAATGAAAAACTGTTTTTT. Amino acid sequence: CASSVTGATNEKLFF.

This clone was detected a few times. DNA for the CDR3: TGTGCCAGCTCACCCTCCGGAGACTATGGCTACACCTTC. Its translation: CASSPSGDYGYTF. The V gene is TRBV18, the J gene TRBJ1-2, with no clear D. The germline V and J ends were trimmed by 3 bases and 3 bases, with 8 bases remaining between them. The CDR3 spans 13 residues. Germline lookup yields CDR1 KGHSH and CDR2 LQKENI.

This clone has only a few counts. The chain couples TRBV5-1 to TRBJ1-1; unclear D gene. V lost 0 bases to trimming and J lost 1 base, with 7 bases between them. CDR1 is SGHRS, CDR2 YFSETQ, per germline. The CDR3 sequence is 14 residues long. This CDR3 is CASSLEARNTEAFF. The CDR3 DNA reads TGCGCCAGCAGCTTGGAGGCCAGGAACACTGAAGCTTTCTTT.

The J gene is TRBJ2-5, the V gene TRBV29-1, with TRBD2 matching over 11 bases. Germline-derived CDR1 and CDR2 are SQVTM and ANQGSEA. The V segment lost 6 bases and the J segment 2 bases; nucleotides outside the gene matches: 5. This CDR3 has 14 amino acids. CDR3 in DNA: TGCAGCGTGGAGGGACTAGCGGCACAAGAGACCCAGTACTTC. Amino acid sequence: CSVEGLAAQETQYF. The variable domain in full, completed from reference TRBV29-1 and TRBJ2-5, reads SAVISQKPSRDICQRGTSLTIQCQVDSQVTMMFWYRQQPGQSLTLIATANQGSEATYESGFVIDKFPISRPNLTFSTLTVSNMSPEDSSIYLCSVEGLAAQETQYFGPGTRLLVL.

The chain uses TRBV29-1 and TRBJ1-1; maybe TRBD1 (6 bases). The CDR3 extends over 14 amino acids. Trimming took off 3 bases at V and 0 bases at J, with 11 bases between the two ends. Per the germline V gene, CDR1 is SQVTM and CDR2 is ANQGSEA. CDR3 sequence reads: CSVDLTGMNTEAFF. As DNA, the CDR3 is TGCAGCGTTGATTTGACAGGCATGAACACTGAAGCTTTCTTT. Supplemented by reference TRBV29-1 and TRBJ1-1, the full variable domain reads SAVISQKPSRDICQRGTSLTIQCQVDSQVTMMFWYRQQPGQSLTLIATANQGSEATYESGFVIDKFPISRPNLTFSTLTVSNMSPEDSSIYLCSVDLTGMNTEAFFGQGTRLTVV.

The genes are TRBV19 and TRBJ2-1, with 10 bases that match TRBD2. The ends lost 7 bases at V and 4 bases at J; junction bases unmatched: 7. From germline, CDR1 is LNHDA and CDR2 SQIVND (reference sequence). CDR3 size: 15 residues. The CDR3 loop is CASIGTSASYNEQFF. DNA of the CDR3: TGTGCCAGTATCGGGACTAGCGCAAGTTACAATGAGCAGTTCTTC.

V usage is TRBV5-1 and J usage is TRBJ2-1, with D unresolved. The CDR3 has 13 amino acids. The V gene lost 1 base and the J gene lost 3 bases, with 5 bases spanning the gap. In germline, CDR1 is SGHRS, CDR2 YFSETQ. CDR3 DNA sequence: TGCGCCAGCAGCTTGAACAACTACAATGAGCAGTTCTTC. This sequence encodes CASSLNNYNEQFF.

This rearrangement joins TRBV28 to TRBJ2-3; D ambiguous. The V end was cut by 1 base, the J end by 3 bases, with 11 bases between. This CDR3 has 15 residues. Germline assignment: CDR1 MDHEN and CDR2 SYDVKM. The CDR3 DNA reads TGTGCCAGCAGTTTATTATGGTCCCAAACAGATACGCAGTATTTT. This translates into CASSLLWSQTDTQYF.

The chain carries TRBV14 and TRBJ2-5; no definite D call. This CDR3 region has 13 residues. Trimming took 4 bases from V and 1 from J, leaving 7 bases between them. In germline, CDR1 is SGHDN, CDR2 FVKESK. The CDR3 DNA follows: TGTGCCAGCAGCCTGACCCCCCAAGAGACCCAGTACTTC. Protein: CASSLTPQETQYF.

This rearrangement joins TRBV7-9 to TRBJ2-1; D may match TRBD1 or TRBD2 (6 bases each). The germline V and J ends were trimmed by 5 bases and 15 bases, with 14 bases remaining between them. This CDR3 has 11 amino acids. Germline V gene data show CDR1 as SEHNR and CDR2 as FQNEAQ (reference sequence). The CDR3 sequence is CASSLEEGGFF. Here the CDR3 DNA reads TGTGCCAGCAGCCTAGAGGAGGGGGGGTTCTTC.

This sequence joins TRBV6-5 and TRBJ2-7, with a possible D match to TRBD1 (6 bases). CDR1 is MNHEY, CDR2 SVGAGI, per germline. The CDR3 sequence is 15 residues long. The V and J ends lost 6 bases and 0 bases respectively, with 15 bases between them. CDR3 sequence reads: CASRPTGHHSYEQYF. DNA of the CDR3: TGTGCCAGCAGGCCCACGGGACACCACTCCTACGAGCAGTACTTC.